This T cell receptor beta chain was sequenced during a study of shared clonotypes between healthy human individuals. Findings and caveats of the study: Non-shared clonotypes showed lower generation probabilities than clonotypes common to all four donors.

The data were produced by immunoSEQ multiplex PCR, yet TCRdb's version contains in-frame clones alone and is incomplete. The table shows about 690,000 clones, with 90% occurring only once. This clone was seen at least ten times. What it binds is not known. This sample also contains other DNA sequences that code for the same CDR3. The sequencing input was memory CD8+ T cells from PBMCs. Subset reported: CD45RO+ cells pooled with CCR7-negative TemRA cells. The receptor comes from a man younger than 30 in good health. Some clones in this sample may be carry-over from other donors' samples.

The CDR3 here is CASSPRGAENTGELFF. As DNA, the CDR3 is TGTGCCAGCAGCCCCCGAGGGGCAGAGAACACCGGGGAGCTGTTTTTT. The chain carries TRBV7-9 and TRBJ2-2, with D perhaps TRBD1 or TRBD2 (5 bases each). Germline CDR1 reads SEHNR; CDR2 reads FQNEAQ (reference sequence). The CDR3 contains 16 residues. Trimming shortened V by 5 bases and J by 1 base, and 14 bases separated the two germline ends.